Below, 6 T cell receptor beta chains from the same sample are listed, as sequenced in a study of shared clonotypes between healthy human individuals. Clones were read by immunoSEQ multiplex PCR, and TCRdb kept only the in-frame ones, dropping some. The sample yields about 2.4 million clones, about 92% seen once. Sequenced: naive CD4+ T cells sorted from blood. Regarding subset: CD45RA+ positively selected. These receptors all stem from a man aged 18 to 29 in good health.

Only one count was recorded for this clone. The junction departs from the called germline gene at one end, perhaps through a read error. The chain carries TRBV7-7 and TRBJ2-3; the match to TRBD1 covers 9 bases. Germline V gene data show CDR1 as SSHAT and CDR2 as FNYEAQ (reference sequence). The CDR3 is 14 residues long. The CDR3 loop is CASSQDRGSDTQYF. CDR3 bases: TGTGCTAGCAGCCAGGACAGGGGATCAGATACGCAGTATTTT. Full variable domain (outside the CDR3, taken from reference TRBV7-7 and TRBJ2-3): GAGVSQSPRYKVTKRGQDVTLRCDPISSHATLYWYQQALGQGPEFLTYFNYEAQPDKSGLPSDRFSAERPEGSISTLTIQRTEQRDSAMYRCASSQDRGSDTQYFGPGTRLTVL.

This sequence joins TRBV4-1 and TRBJ2-5; 9 bases are a match to TRBD1. The CDR3 totals 15 residues. Germline loops: CDR1 MGHRA, CDR2 YSYEKL. After removal of 2 bases from V and 11 bases from J, the junction contained 12 bases not matched to a gene. The CDR3 DNA sequence: TGCGCCAGCAGCCAAATCGCGGGACAGGGAGTTAATCAGTACTTC. This sequence encodes CASSQIAGQGVNQYF.

This clone was seen once. V is TRBV9 and J is TRBJ2-2, with D perhaps assigned TRBD1 or TRBD2 (5 bases each). This CDR3 has 16 amino acids. V was trimmed by 4 bases and J by 6 bases, leaving 19 bases between them. From germline, CDR1 is SGDLS and CDR2 YYNGEE. As DNA, the CDR3 is TGTGCCAGCAGCAGGCCCGGGACGACGGTCGCCGGGGAGCTGTTTTTT. It is translated as CASSRPGTTVAGELFF.

The chain joins TRBV6-6 to TRBJ2-1; D gene uncertain. CDR1 MNHNY and CDR2 SVGAGI come from the germline V gene (reference sequence). Trimming pared 6 bases from V and 0 bases from J, leaving 15 bases between. CDR3 length: 16 residues. The CDR3 coding sequence is TGTGCCAGCAGCCCGACCGGGTTGAGCTCCTACAATGAGCAGTTCTTC. Translation: CASSPTGLSSYNEQFF.

The chain links TRBV28 to TRBJ1-1; 7 bases match TRBD1. Germline loops: CDR1 MDHEN, CDR2 SYDVKM. The trim removed 4 bases at V and 3 bases at J, leaving 14 bases unmatched. The CDR3 length is 17 residues. Here the CDR3 DNA reads TGTGCCAGCAGTTACCCCCGAAGGGGGCTTACGGACACTGAAGCTTTCTTT. Translation gives CASSYPRRGLTDTEAFF.

This chain connects TRBV28 to TRBJ2-7; a weak D match, TRBD2 (5 bases). Trimming removed 5 bases from V and 10 bases from J, with 27 bases in between. The length of the CDR3 is 16 residues. Germline V gene sequence: CDR1 MDHEN, CDR2 SYDVKM. As DNA, the CDR3 is TGTGCCAGCAGTACAACCTCAGAGGGTTCCCCCTACGGACAGTACTTC. This gives the protein CASSTTSEGSPYGQYF.